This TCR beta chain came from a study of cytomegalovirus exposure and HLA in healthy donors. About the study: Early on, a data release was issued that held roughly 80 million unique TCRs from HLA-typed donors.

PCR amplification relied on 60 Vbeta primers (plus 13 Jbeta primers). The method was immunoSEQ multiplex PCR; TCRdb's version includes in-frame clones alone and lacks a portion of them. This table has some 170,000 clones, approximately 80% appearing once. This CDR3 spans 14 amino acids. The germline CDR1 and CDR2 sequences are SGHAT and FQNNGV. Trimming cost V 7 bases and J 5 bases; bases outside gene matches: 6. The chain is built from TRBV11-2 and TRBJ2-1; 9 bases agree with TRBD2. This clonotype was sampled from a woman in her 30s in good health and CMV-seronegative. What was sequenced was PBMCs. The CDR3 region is CASTLGLANNEQFF. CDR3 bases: TGTGCCAGCACCCTCGGACTAGCGAACAATGAGCAGTTCTTC.